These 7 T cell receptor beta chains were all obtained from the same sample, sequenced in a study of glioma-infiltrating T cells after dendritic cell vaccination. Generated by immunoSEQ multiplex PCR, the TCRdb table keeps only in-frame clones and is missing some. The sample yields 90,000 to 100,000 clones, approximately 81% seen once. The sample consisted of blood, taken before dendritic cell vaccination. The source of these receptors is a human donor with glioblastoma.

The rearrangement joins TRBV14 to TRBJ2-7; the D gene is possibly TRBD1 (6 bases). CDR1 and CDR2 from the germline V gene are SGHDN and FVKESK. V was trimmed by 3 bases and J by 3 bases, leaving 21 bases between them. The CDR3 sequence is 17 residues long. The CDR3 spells CASSHFSGTPRDYEQYF. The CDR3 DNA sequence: TGTGCCAGCAGCCATTTCTCCGGGACACCAAGGGACTACGAGCAGTACTTC.

Here the CDR3 reads CAWSKLLRVSEQYF. The CDR3, as DNA: TGTGCCTGGAGTAAACTCCTGAGGGTGAGCGAGCAGTACTTC. The J gene is TRBJ2-7, the V gene TRBV30; possible D gene TRBD2, 5 bases. V was trimmed by 2 bases and J by 6 bases, leaving 17 bases between them. Germline V gene lookup returns CDR1 GTSNPN and CDR2 SVGIG (reference sequence). The CDR3 runs 14 residues.

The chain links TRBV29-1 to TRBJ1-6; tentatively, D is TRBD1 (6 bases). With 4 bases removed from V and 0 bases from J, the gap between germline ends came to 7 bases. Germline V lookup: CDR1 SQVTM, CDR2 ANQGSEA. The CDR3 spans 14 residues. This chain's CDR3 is CSVADSSYNSPLHF. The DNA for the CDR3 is TGCAGCGTTGCGGACAGCTCCTATAATTCACCCCTCCACTTT.

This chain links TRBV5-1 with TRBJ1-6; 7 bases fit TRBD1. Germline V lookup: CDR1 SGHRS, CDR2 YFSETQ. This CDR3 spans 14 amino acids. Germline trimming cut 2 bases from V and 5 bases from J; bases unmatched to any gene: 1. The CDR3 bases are TGCGCCAGCAGCTTCACAGGGGATAATTCACCCCTCCACTTT. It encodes CASSFTGDNSPLHF.

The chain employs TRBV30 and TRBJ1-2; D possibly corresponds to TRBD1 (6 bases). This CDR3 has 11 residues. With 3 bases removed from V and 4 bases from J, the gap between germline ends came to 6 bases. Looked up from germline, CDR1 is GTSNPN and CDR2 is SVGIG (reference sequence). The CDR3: CAWRQGYGYTF. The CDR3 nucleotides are TGTGCCTGGAGACAGGGCTATGGCTACACCTTC.

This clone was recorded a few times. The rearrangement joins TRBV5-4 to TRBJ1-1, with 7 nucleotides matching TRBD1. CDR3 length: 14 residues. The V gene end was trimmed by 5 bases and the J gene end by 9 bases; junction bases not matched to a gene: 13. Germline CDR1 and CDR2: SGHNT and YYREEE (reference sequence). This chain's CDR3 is CASSSYRDRNQAFF. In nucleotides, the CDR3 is TGTGCCAGCAGTTCATACCGGGACAGAAACCAAGCTTTCTTT. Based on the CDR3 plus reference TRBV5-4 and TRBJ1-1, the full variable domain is ETGVTQSPTHLIKTRGQQVTLRCSSQSGHNTVSWYQQALGQGPQFIFQYYREEENGRGNFPPRFSGLQFPNYSSELNVNALELDDSALYLCASSSYRDRNQAFFGQGTRLTVV.

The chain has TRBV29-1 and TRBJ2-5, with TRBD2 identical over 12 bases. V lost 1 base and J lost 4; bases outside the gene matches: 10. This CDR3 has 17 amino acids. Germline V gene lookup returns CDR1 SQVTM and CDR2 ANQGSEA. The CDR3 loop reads CSVEGDPGLAGGETQYF. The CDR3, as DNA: TGCAGCGTTGAAGGAGATCCGGGACTAGCGGGCGGAGAGACCCAGTACTTC.